This passage covers 16 T cell receptor beta chains from one sample sequenced in a study of blood T cell repertoires in COVID-19. Clones were read by immunoSEQ multiplex PCR, and TCRdb kept only the in-frame ones, dropping some. Among under 250,000 clones listed, about 89% were seen once. The sample taken for sequencing was peripheral blood. The receptors here all came from a woman in her sixties or seventies who had recovered from COVID-19.

The chain couples TRBV12-3 or TRBV12-4 to TRBJ2-5, with D possibly matching TRBD2 (7 bases). Trimming removed 3 bases at V and 4 bases at J, with 9 bases between. The CDR3 covers 13 residues. The CDR3 coding sequence is TGTGCCAGCAGTTTGAGGGGGGGAGAGACCCAGTACTTC. It specifies CASSLRGGETQYF.

This chain connects TRBV3-1 (or the pseudogene TRBV3-2) to TRBJ2-2; TRBD2 aligns across 8 bases. The germline CDR1 and CDR2 sequences are LGHDT and YNNKEL (reference sequence). V lost 4 bases to trimming and J lost 3 bases; unmatched junction nucleotides: 7. This CDR3 has 16 amino acids. The CDR3 is CASSPGLGEYTGELFF. In nucleotides, the CDR3 is TGTGCCAGCAGCCCGGGACTAGGAGAGTACACCGGGGAGCTGTTTTTT.

The V gene is TRBV6-5, the J gene TRBJ2-7, with 7 bases matching TRBD1. Germline lookup yields CDR1 MNHEY and CDR2 SVGAGI. With 4 bases clipped from V and 3 bases from J, the junction kept 6 bases outside the gene matches. The CDR3 sequence is 14 residues long. CDR3: CASSWETGLYEQYF. The DNA for the CDR3 is TGTGCCAGCAGTTGGGAGACAGGGCTCTACGAGCAGTACTTC.

The CDR3 region has the DNA TGTGCCAGCAGCTTGGTTTGGCGGGGGAACACCGGGGAGCTGTTTTTT. It encodes CASSLVWRGNTGELFF. This chain joins TRBV5-6 and TRBJ2-2, with D possibly TRBD2 on 6 matching bases. Trimming removed 0 bases from V and 1 base from J, with 10 bases in between. The CDR3 is 16 amino acids. The germline gives CDR1 SGHDT, CDR2 YYEEEE.

The V call is TRBV6-5, the J call TRBJ1-2; the match to TRBD1 covers 7 bases. Trimming removed 6 bases from V and 8 bases from J; junction bases left unmatched: 12. The CDR3 is 14 amino acids. Germline loops: CDR1 MNHEY, CDR2 SVGAGI. The CDR3 region has the DNA TGTGCCAGCAGGGGGACGCATCACAGGGGAGGCTACACCTTC. Translation gives CASRGTHHRGGYTF.

The chain is built from TRBV5-1 and TRBJ2-3; perhaps TRBD2 as D (5 bases). Trimming took 1 base from V and 3 from J, leaving 12 bases between them. CDR1 and CDR2 from the germline V gene are SGHRS and YFSETQ. The CDR3 loop spans 15 amino acids. The CDR3 DNA reads TGCGCCAGCAGCTTGATAGCCCCGGGAACAGATACGCAGTATTTT. Translating it yields CASSLIAPGTDTQYF.

This clone was observed once. The V gene is TRBV10-3, the J gene TRBJ2-1, with D tentatively TRBD1 (7 bases). The V gene lost 4 bases and the J gene lost 7 bases, with 17 bases spanning the gap. The germline V gene has CDR1 ENHRY and CDR2 SYGVKD. This CDR3 has 15 amino acids. This CDR3 reads CAISVRAGGKNEQFF. CDR3 bases: TGTGCCATCAGTGTAAGGGCAGGGGGGAAGAATGAGCAGTTCTTC.

The chain joins TRBV7-2 to TRBJ2-7; 12 bases agree with TRBD2. J was trimmed by 2 bases and V by 4 bases; bases with no gene match: 3. This CDR3 comprises 15 residues. From germline, CDR1 is SGHTA and CDR2 FQGNSA. For the CDR3, the DNA is TGTGCCAGCAGCTCTAGGACTAGCGGGACCTACGAGCAGTACTTC. It encodes CASSSRTSGTYEQYF.

This clone has just a few counts. The chain couples TRBV11-2 to TRBJ1-6; 8 bases align to TRBD1. In germline, CDR1 is SGHAT, CDR2 FQNNGV. The CDR3 loop spans 14 amino acids. The V segment lost 1 base and the J segment 9 bases; nucleotides outside the gene matches: 2. DNA of the CDR3: TGTGCCAGCAGCTTAGTACAGGGGGGTTCACCCCTCCACTTT. Protein product: CASSLVQGGSPLHF.

The genes are TRBV3-1 (or the pseudogene TRBV3-2) and TRBJ2-2; D possibly corresponds to TRBD2 (7 bases). The V end was cut by 1 base, the J end by 4 bases, with 13 bases between. The CDR3 is made up of 16 amino acids. Germline lookup yields CDR1 LGHDT and CDR2 YNNKEL (reference sequence). The CDR3 sequence: CASSQVGGGLTGELFF. DNA for the CDR3: TGTGCCAGCAGCCAAGTGGGCGGGGGCCTCACCGGGGAGCTGTTTTTT.

This chain connects TRBV10-3 to TRBJ2-7; the match to TRBD2 covers 8 bases. Germline CDR1 is ENHRY and CDR2 is SYGVKD. The J segment lost 6 bases and the V segment lost 4 bases, leaving 8 bases of the junction unmatched. This CDR3 comprises 14 residues. The CDR3 nucleotides are TGTGCCATCAGTGCACCGGGACGGGGGGGCGAGCAGTACTTC. Its protein is CAISAPGRGGEQYF.

The J gene is TRBJ2-7, the V gene TRBV6-5; the D gene is possibly TRBD1 (6 bases). The CDR3 has 14 amino acids. Germline V gives CDR1 MNHEY, CDR2 SVGAGI. V was pared by 0 bases and J by 6 bases, with 12 bases between. As DNA, the CDR3 is TGTGCCAGCAGTTACTCTACAGGGCAGCTCGAGCAGTACTTC. Translated: CASSYSTGQLEQYF.

In nucleotides, the CDR3 is TGTGCCAGCAGCTTAGCGCTAAGTGACACTGAAGCTTTCTTT. As protein: CASSLALSDTEAFF. The chain couples TRBV11-1 to TRBJ1-1; D is undetermined. The CDR3 sequence is 14 residues long. V gave up 0 bases and J gave up 3 bases, with 8 bases separating them. Germline-derived CDR1 and CDR2 are SGHAT and FQDESV (reference sequence).

This chain links TRBV13 with TRBJ2-2; 9 bases align to TRBD1. Unmatched junction bases numbered 5, after V lost 9 bases and J lost 3 bases. The V gene's germline CDR1 is PRHDT and CDR2 FYEKMQ (reference sequence). This CDR3 comprises 14 residues. In nucleotides, the CDR3 is TGTGCCAGTGACAGGGGGGAGCACACCGGGGAGCTGTTTTTT. Translated: CASDRGEHTGELFF. Together with reference TRBV13 and TRBJ2-2, the CDR3 gives the full variable domain: AAGVIQSPRHLIKEKRETATLKCYPIPRHDTVYWYQQGPGQDPQFLISFYEKMQSDKGSIPDRFSAQQFSDYHSELNMSSLELGDSALYFCASDRGEHTGELFFGEGSRLTVL.

The V gene is TRBV19, the J gene TRBJ1-1, with 7 bases lining up with TRBD1. Germline CDR1 reads LNHDA; CDR2 reads SQIVND (reference sequence). This CDR3 spans 13 amino acids. V shed 3 bases and J 11 bases; nucleotides not matched to a gene: 9. CDR3 DNA: TGTGCCAGTAGTATGATTTCAGGGGGAGACGCTTTCTTT. Residues: CASSMISGGDAFF.

This clone has a single count. V usage is TRBV10-3 and J usage is TRBJ1-2; a weak D match, TRBD1 (5 bases). Germline V gives CDR1 ENHRY, CDR2 SYGVKD. The V end lost 9 bases, the J end lost 6 bases, and 20 bases lay between the germline ends. This CDR3 comprises 14 residues. DNA of the CDR3: TGTGCCATGGGAAGGGCGGGGACTGAGGATGGCTACACCTTC. Encoded protein: CAMGRAGTEDGYTF.